A selection of T cell receptor beta chains follows, all from one sample in a study of blood T cell repertoires in COVID-19. Sequenced by immunoSEQ multiplex PCR; TCRdb stores in-frame clones only, minus some. There are approximately 250,000 clones in the sample; 80% to 90% occur only once, and 10% lies in the top ten. Input material: peripheral blood. Receptors were obtained from a woman between 65 and 79 years old with COVID-19, enrolled during active disease. The CDR3 runs from the conserved cysteine through the conserved F or W. The order of the fields is J gene, D gene, V gene, clone size, CDR3 DNA, CDR3 protein. The D gene is left open where the match is weak. Size tells how often a clone was seen (once, few, many) or the class of an expanded clone, and some rows leave it out.

j_call: TRBJ2-7
d_call: TRBD1
v_call: TRBV10-3
clone_size: .
cdr3_nt: TGTGCCATCAGTATGACAGGGCGAGGGGCCTACGAGCAGTACTTC
cdr3_aa: CAISMTGRGAYEQYF

j_call: TRBJ2-7
d_call: TRBD1
v_call: TRBV10-3
clone_size: few
cdr3_nt: TGTGCCATCAGCGGACAGGATTACGAGCAGTACTTC
cdr3_aa: CAISGQDYEQYF

j_call: TRBJ2-1
d_call: TRBD2
v_call: TRBV24-1
clone_size: .
cdr3_nt: TGTGCCACCAGTGATTTACAATTACTAGCGGGGACCTTGTTCTTC
cdr3_aa: CATSDLQLLAGTLFF

j_call: TRBJ1-5
d_call: TRBD1
v_call: TRBV28
clone_size: .
cdr3_nt: TGTGCCAGCAGTTTGAATAGGGGGCGCTGGAGCAATCAGCCCCAGCATTTT
cdr3_aa: CASSLNRGRWSNQPQHF

j_call: TRBJ2-3
d_call: .
v_call: TRBV9
clone_size: .
cdr3_nt: TGTGCCAGCAGCGTAGTAGCCAACATGGGCACAGATACGCAGTATTTT
cdr3_aa: CASSVVANMGTDTQYF

j_call: TRBJ2-3
d_call: TRBD2
v_call: TRBV24-1
clone_size: .
cdr3_nt: TGTGCCACCAGCCTCGGGAGGCCGGGCACAGATACGCAGTATTTT
cdr3_aa: CATSLGRPGTDTQYF

j_call: TRBJ2-7
d_call: .
v_call: TRBV15
clone_size: .
cdr3_nt: TGTGCCACCAGCAGAGATAGGGGCCAGGGCTCCTACGAGCAGTACTTC
cdr3_aa: CATSRDRGQGSYEQYF

j_call: TRBJ2-7
d_call: TRBD2
v_call: TRBV5-4
clone_size: .
cdr3_nt: TGTGCCAGCAGCTTGGCGGGAGGGCCTTTGTACGAGCAGTACTTC
cdr3_aa: CASSLAGGPLYEQYF

j_call: TRBJ2-5
d_call: TRBD2
v_call: TRBV28
clone_size: .
cdr3_nt: TGTGCCAGCCGTTTCAGCGGGGAGGAGACCCAGTACTTC
cdr3_aa: CASRFSGEETQYF

j_call: TRBJ1-5
d_call: TRBD1
v_call: TRBV4-1
clone_size: .
cdr3_nt: TGCGCCAGCAGCCCGGACCGGGACAGTCTCAATCAGCCCCAGCATTTT
cdr3_aa: CASSPDRDSLNQPQHF

j_call: TRBJ1-1
d_call: .
v_call: TRBV18
clone_size: .
cdr3_nt: TGTGCCAGCTCACCAGCGCAGAACACTGAAGCTTTCTTT
cdr3_aa: CASSPAQNTEAFF

j_call: TRBJ2-7
d_call: TRBD1
v_call: TRBV28
clone_size: .
cdr3_nt: TGTGCCAGTCATTCCGGGACAGGGGGTTACGAGCAGTACTTC
cdr3_aa: CASHSGTGGYEQYF

j_call: TRBJ2-7
d_call: .
v_call: TRBV5-1
clone_size: .
cdr3_nt: TGCGCCAGCAGCTTGGCCGGCCAGGGGGGTTACGAGCAGTACTTC
cdr3_aa: CASSLAGQGGYEQYF

j_call: TRBJ1-2
d_call: .
v_call: TRBV2
clone_size: .
cdr3_nt: TGTGCCAGCAGTGAAGCCCAATATGGCTACACCTTC
cdr3_aa: CASSEAQYGYTF

j_call: TRBJ2-5
d_call: TRBD1
v_call: TRBV11-2
clone_size: .
cdr3_nt: TGTGCCAGCAGCCCACTCCCGGACAGGGTAGAGACCCAGTACTTC
cdr3_aa: CASSPLPDRVETQYF

j_call: TRBJ1-1
d_call: TRBD1
v_call: TRBV29-1
clone_size: .
cdr3_nt: TGCAGCGTTGAAGGGGGGGACAGCAGGCCGACTGAAGCTTTCTTT
cdr3_aa: CSVEGGDSRPTEAFF

j_call: TRBJ1-2
d_call: TRBD1
v_call: TRBV5-1
clone_size: .
cdr3_nt: TGCGCCAGCAGCGAGACAGGGAACCGCTATGGCTACACCTTC
cdr3_aa: CASSETGNRYGYTF

j_call: TRBJ1-5
d_call: .
v_call: TRBV27
clone_size: .
cdr3_nt: TGTGCCAGCAGTCCCCCGGGTCAGCCCCAGCATTTT
cdr3_aa: CASSPPGQPQHF

j_call: TRBJ1-4
d_call: .
v_call: TRBV19
clone_size: few
cdr3_nt: TGTGCCAGTAGTCGGAGCGGTGGGACTAATGAAAAACTGTTTTTT
cdr3_aa: CASSRSGGTNEKLFF

j_call: TRBJ1-6
d_call: .
v_call: TRBV9
clone_size: .
cdr3_nt: TGTGCCAGCAGCGGTATTTACGCACGCGGTTCACCCCTCCACTTT
cdr3_aa: CASSGIYARGSPLHF

j_call: TRBJ1-3
d_call: TRBD1
v_call: TRBV19
clone_size: few
cdr3_nt: TGTGCCAGTAGTCCCCGGACAGGGACTGGAAACACCATATATTTT
cdr3_aa: CASSPRTGTGNTIYF

j_call: TRBJ1-1
d_call: .
v_call: TRBV10-3
clone_size: .
cdr3_nt: TGTGCCATCAGTGCGGGACAACAGAACACTGAAGCTTTCTTT
cdr3_aa: CAISAGQQNTEAFF

j_call: TRBJ2-7
d_call: TRBD1
v_call: TRBV5-8
clone_size: .
cdr3_nt: TGTGCCAGCAGCGTTGACAGGGGGCGGGTGTACGAGCAGTACTTC
cdr3_aa: CASSVDRGRVYEQYF

j_call: TRBJ2-7
d_call: TRBD1
v_call: TRBV4-1
clone_size: .
cdr3_nt: TGCGCCAGCAGCGCGAAGCCCCGGGACAGGCGGAATTACGAGCAGTACTTC
cdr3_aa: CASSAKPRDRRNYEQYF

j_call: TRBJ2-7
d_call: .
v_call: TRBV11-2
clone_size: .
cdr3_nt: TGTGCCAGCTCCGCGAGTGATTACGAGCAGTACTTC
cdr3_aa: CASSASDYEQYF

j_call: TRBJ1-2
d_call: TRBD1
v_call: TRBV4-1
clone_size: .
cdr3_nt: TGCGCCAGCAGCCAGCCCAGGGACAGGGGGAACTATGGCTACACCTTC
cdr3_aa: CASSQPRDRGNYGYTF

j_call: TRBJ1-2
d_call: .
v_call: TRBV2
clone_size: .
cdr3_nt: TGTGCCAGCAGTTTCGACAGATATGGCTACACCTTC
cdr3_aa: CASSFDRYGYTF

j_call: TRBJ2-7
d_call: TRBD1
v_call: TRBV7-9
clone_size: .
cdr3_nt: TGTGCCAGCAACGTGGTAGGGGGCGACCCCTACGAGCAGTACTTC
cdr3_aa: CASNVVGGDPYEQYF

j_call: TRBJ2-7
d_call: TRBD2
v_call: TRBV4-3
clone_size: few
cdr3_nt: TGCGCCAGCAGCCACGGGACTAGCGGGTTGGGGGAGCAGTACTTC
cdr3_aa: CASSHGTSGLGEQYF

j_call: TRBJ2-5
d_call: .
v_call: TRBV7-8
clone_size: .
cdr3_nt: TGTGCCAGCAGCTCGCGAGGGGAGACCCAGTACTTC
cdr3_aa: CASSSRGETQYF

j_call: TRBJ2-5
d_call: .
v_call: TRBV5-1
clone_size: .
cdr3_nt: TGCGCCAGCAGCTTAAGCGTTCCTGGTGGAGGGGAGACCCAGTACTTC
cdr3_aa: CASSLSVPGGGETQYF

j_call: TRBJ2-7
d_call: .
v_call: TRBV19
clone_size: .
cdr3_nt: TGTGCCAGTAGTATGGGCCTAATGGGCGAGCAGTACTTC
cdr3_aa: CASSMGLMGEQYF

j_call: TRBJ2-7
d_call: TRBD2
v_call: TRBV6-6
clone_size: .
cdr3_nt: TGTGCCACCTTAGCGGGAGGGCCCCACGAGCAGTACTTC
cdr3_aa: CATLAGGPHEQYF

j_call: TRBJ1-1
d_call: .
v_call: TRBV2
clone_size: .
cdr3_nt: TGTGCCAGCAGCGGACAGTTTAACACTGAAGCTTTCTTT
cdr3_aa: CASSGQFNTEAFF

j_call: TRBJ2-1
d_call: .
v_call: TRBV7-9
clone_size: .
cdr3_nt: TGTGCCAGCAGCTTAGTTTCAGGATCCGCAGAGCAGTTCTTC
cdr3_aa: CASSLVSGSAEQFF

j_call: TRBJ1-2
d_call: TRBD1
v_call: TRBV24-1
clone_size: .
cdr3_nt: TGTGCCACCAGTGATTACAACAGGGGAGGATATGGCTACACCTTC
cdr3_aa: CATSDYNRGGYGYTF

j_call: TRBJ2-2
d_call: .
v_call: TRBV28
clone_size: .
cdr3_nt: TGTGCCAGCAGTTTCGAGGGTCTGAACACCGGGGAGCTGTTTTTT
cdr3_aa: CASSFEGLNTGELFF

j_call: TRBJ1-1
d_call: .
v_call: TRBV7-9
clone_size: .
cdr3_nt: TGTGCCAGCAGCTTAGGACAGTCGGTTCCTGAAGCTTTCTTT
cdr3_aa: CASSLGQSVPEAFF

j_call: TRBJ2-7
d_call: .
v_call: TRBV3-1/TRBV3-2
clone_size: .
cdr3_nt: TGTGCCAGCAGCCTATCCACTTCTTACTCCTACGAGCAGTACTTC
cdr3_aa: CASSLSTSYSYEQYF

j_call: TRBJ2-1
d_call: TRBD1
v_call: TRBV10-3
clone_size: .
cdr3_nt: TGTGCCACTACGGACAGGGTATACAATGAGCAGTTCTTC
cdr3_aa: CATTDRVYNEQFF

j_call: TRBJ2-2
d_call: .
v_call: TRBV3-1/TRBV3-2
clone_size: .
cdr3_nt: TGTGCCAGCAGCCGAGACTCCGGGGAGCTGTTTTTT
cdr3_aa: CASSRDSGELFF

j_call: TRBJ2-7
d_call: TRBD2
v_call: TRBV4-1
clone_size: .
cdr3_nt: TGCGCCAGCAGCGAACCGGGACTAGGTCGCGAGCAGTACTTC
cdr3_aa: CASSEPGLGREQYF